This T cell receptor (beta chain) emerged from a study of cytomegalovirus exposure and HLA in healthy donors. Study results and limitations: Cytomegalovirus association was assigned to over 150 TCR beta chains. A subsequent analysis found that TCR clusters from the first cohort also tended to co-occur in the 120 or so validation repertoires, with roughly 95% of cluster scores above 0. With high specificity and sensitivity, the classifier reportedly diagnosed cytomegalovirus status.

Germline CDR1 reads MNHEY; CDR2 reads SMNVEV (reference sequence). CDR3 size: 17 residues. The V gene end was trimmed by 5 bases and the J gene end by 1 base; junction bases not matched to a gene: 3. The repertoire was sequenced with immunoSEQ multiplex PCR; TCRdb's copy has only in-frame clones and lacks some. Among around 140,000 clones listed, approximately 94% were seen once. This clone was counted a single time. Its antigen remains unidentified. Sample: PBMCs. This receptor was identified in a man aged 18 to 29 in good health and CMV-seropositive. The gene calls are TRBV27 and TRBJ2-1; 15 bases are shared with TRBD2. CDR3 nucleotide sequence: TGTGCCAGCAGTAGTGGACTAGCGGGAGGGTCCTACAATGAGCAGTTCTTC. It specifies CASSSGLAGGSYNEQFF.